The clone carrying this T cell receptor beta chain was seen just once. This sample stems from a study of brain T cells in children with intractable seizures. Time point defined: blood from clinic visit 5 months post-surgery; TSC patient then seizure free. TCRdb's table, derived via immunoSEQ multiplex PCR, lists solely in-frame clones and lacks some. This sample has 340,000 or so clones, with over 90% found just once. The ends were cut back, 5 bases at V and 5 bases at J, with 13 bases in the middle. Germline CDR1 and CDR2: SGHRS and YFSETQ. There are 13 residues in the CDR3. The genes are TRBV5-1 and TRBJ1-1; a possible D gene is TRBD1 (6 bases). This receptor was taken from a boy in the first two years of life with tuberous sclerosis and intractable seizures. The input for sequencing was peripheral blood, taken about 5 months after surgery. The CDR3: CASRERGNTEAFF. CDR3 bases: TGCGCCAGCAGGGAAAGGGGGAATACTGAAGCTTTCTTT. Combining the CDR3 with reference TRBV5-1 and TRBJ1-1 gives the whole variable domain KAGVTQTPRYLIKTRGQQVTLSCSPISGHRSVSWYQQTPGQGLQFLFEYFSETQRNKGNFPGRFSGRQFSNSRSEMNVSTLELGDSALYLCASRERGNTEAFFGQGTRLTVV.